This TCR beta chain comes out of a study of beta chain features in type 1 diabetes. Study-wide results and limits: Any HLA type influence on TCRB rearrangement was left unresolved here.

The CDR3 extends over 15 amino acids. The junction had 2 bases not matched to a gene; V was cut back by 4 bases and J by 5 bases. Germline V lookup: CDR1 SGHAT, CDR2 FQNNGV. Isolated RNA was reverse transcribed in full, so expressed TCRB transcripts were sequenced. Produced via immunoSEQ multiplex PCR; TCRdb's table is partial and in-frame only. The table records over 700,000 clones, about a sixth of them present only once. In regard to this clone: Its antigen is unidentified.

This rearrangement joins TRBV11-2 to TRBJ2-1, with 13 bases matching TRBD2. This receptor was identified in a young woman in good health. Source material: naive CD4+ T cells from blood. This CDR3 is CASSSGTSGNNEQFF. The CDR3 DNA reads TGTGCCAGCAGCTCTGGGACTAGCGGGAACAATGAGCAGTTCTTC.